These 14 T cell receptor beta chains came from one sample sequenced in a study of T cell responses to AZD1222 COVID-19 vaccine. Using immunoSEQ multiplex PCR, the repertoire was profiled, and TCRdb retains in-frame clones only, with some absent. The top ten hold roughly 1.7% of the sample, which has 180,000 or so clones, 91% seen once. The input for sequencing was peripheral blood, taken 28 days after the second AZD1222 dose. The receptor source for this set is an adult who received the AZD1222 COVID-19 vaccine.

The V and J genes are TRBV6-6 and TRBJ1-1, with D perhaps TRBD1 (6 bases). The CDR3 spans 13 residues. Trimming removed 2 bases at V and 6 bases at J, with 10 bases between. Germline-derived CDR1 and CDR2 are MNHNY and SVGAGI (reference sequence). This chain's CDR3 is CASSYGRTAEAFF. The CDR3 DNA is TGTGCCAGCAGTTACGGGCGGACAGCTGAAGCTTTCTTT.

For the CDR3, the DNA is TGTGCCAGCAGCTCTGGACGGTCGGAGACCACTGAAGCTTTCTTT. It yields the protein CASSSGRSETTEAFF. This chain connects TRBV6-5 to TRBJ1-1; no clear D gene. V lost 6 bases and J 4 bases, leaving 18 bases between the germline ends. This CDR3 has 15 amino acids. Germline lookup yields CDR1 MNHEY and CDR2 SVGAGI.

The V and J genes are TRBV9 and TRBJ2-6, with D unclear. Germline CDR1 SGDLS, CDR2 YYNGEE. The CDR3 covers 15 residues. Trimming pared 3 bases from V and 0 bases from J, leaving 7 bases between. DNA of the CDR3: TGTGCCAGCAGCGCCTCGGGCTCTGGGGCCAACGTCCTGACTTTC. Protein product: CASSASGSGANVLTF.

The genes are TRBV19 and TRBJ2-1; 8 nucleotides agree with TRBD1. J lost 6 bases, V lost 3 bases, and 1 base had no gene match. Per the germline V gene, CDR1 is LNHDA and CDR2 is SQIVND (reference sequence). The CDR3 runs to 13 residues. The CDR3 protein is CASSIQGANEQFF. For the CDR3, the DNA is TGTGCCAGTAGTATCCAGGGGGCCAATGAGCAGTTCTTC.

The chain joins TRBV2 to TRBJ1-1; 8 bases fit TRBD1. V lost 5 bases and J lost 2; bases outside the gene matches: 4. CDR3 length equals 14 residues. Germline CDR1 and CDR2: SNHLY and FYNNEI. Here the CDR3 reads CASSRTGLNTEAFF. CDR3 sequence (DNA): TGTGCCAGCAGTCGGACAGGGCTAAACACTGAAGCTTTCTTT.

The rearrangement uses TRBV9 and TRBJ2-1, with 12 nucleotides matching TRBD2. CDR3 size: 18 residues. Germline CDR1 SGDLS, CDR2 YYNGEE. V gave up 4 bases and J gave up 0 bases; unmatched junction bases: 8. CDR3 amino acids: CASSHDLAGGYSYNEQFF. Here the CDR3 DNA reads TGTGCCAGCAGCCACGACCTAGCGGGAGGGTACTCCTACAATGAGCAGTTCTTC.

The CDR3 nucleotides read TGTGCCAGCATGGCCTTGAGAAATCAGCCCCAGCATTTT. As protein: CASMALRNQPQHF. The chain employs TRBV2 and TRBJ1-5; D not resolved. Trimming cost V 7 bases and J 4 bases, with 11 bases left between them. This CDR3 region has 13 residues. Per the germline V gene, CDR1 is SNHLY and CDR2 is FYNNEI.

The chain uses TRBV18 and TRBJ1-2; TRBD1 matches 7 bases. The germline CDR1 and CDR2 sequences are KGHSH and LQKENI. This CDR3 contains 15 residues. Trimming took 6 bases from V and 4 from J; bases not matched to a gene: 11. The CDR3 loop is CASSPIGQVIYGYTF. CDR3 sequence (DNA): TGTGCCAGCTCCCCAATCGGACAGGTGATCTATGGCTACACCTTC.

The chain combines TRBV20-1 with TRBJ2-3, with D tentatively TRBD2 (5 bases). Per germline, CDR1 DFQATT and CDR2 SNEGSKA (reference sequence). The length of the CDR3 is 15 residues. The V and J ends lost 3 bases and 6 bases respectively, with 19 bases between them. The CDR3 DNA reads TGCAGTGCTAGTCGGTGGGCGGAGGCGTGGGATACGCAGTATTTT. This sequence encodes CSASRWAEAWDTQYF.

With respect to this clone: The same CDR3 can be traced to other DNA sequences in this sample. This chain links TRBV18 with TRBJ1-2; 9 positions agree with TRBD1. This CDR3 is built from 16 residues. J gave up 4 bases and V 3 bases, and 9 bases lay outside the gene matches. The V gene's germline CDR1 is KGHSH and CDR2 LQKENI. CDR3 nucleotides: TGTGCCAGCTCACCCCCGGGACAGGGTGCTTTCTATGGCTACACCTTC. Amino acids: CASSPPGQGAFYGYTF.

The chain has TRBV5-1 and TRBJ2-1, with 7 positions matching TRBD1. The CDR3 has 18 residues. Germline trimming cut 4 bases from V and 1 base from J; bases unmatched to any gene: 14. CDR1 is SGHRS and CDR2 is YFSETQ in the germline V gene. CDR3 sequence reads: CASSMLPTGRVSYNEQFF. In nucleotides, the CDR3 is TGCGCCAGCAGCATGTTACCGACAGGGAGAGTATCCTACAATGAGCAGTTCTTC.

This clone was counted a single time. This chain's CDR3 is CASSLEGTDRDSPLHF. The CDR3 nucleotides read TGTGCCAGCAGCTTAGAGGGGACAGACAGGGATTCACCCCTCCACTTT. J is TRBJ1-6 and V is TRBV7-9; 7 nucleotides agree with TRBD1. The germline gives CDR1 SEHNR, CDR2 FQNEAQ (reference sequence). Trimming cost V 1 base and J 8 bases; bases outside gene matches: 8. The CDR3 contains 16 residues.

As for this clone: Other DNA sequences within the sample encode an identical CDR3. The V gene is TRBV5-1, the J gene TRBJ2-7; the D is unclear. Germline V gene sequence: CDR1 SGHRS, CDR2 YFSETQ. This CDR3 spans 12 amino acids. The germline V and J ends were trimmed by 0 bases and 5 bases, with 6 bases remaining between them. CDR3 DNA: TGCGCCAGCAGCTTGGTTGGGGACGAGCAGTACTTC. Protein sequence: CASSLVGDEQYF.

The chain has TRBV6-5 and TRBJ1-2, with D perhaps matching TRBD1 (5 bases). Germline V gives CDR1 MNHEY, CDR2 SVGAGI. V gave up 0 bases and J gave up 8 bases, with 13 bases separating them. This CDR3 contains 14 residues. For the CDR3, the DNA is TGTGCCAGCAGTTACTCGGGGGGTCGGTTGGGCTACACCTTC. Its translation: CASSYSGGRLGYTF.